One sample yielded the 25 T cell receptor beta chains listed below, sequenced in a study of OX40 agonist ivuxolimab in advanced cancers. The library came from the immunoSEQ multiplex PCR assay. The source is immuneACCESS, and TCRdb retained only in-frame sequences with V and J called. Part of the clones is not carried over; for the studies checked, unresolved V genes explain less than half of this, and the remainder is unexplained. A total of tens of thousands of clones appear in this sample, around four fifths of them only once. Jointly, the top ten make up approximately 11% of the sample. This specimen consisted of CD4+ or CD8+ T cells sorted from blood, obtained in a trial of the OX40 agonist ivuxolimab. These receptors came from an adult with an advanced solid tumor such as melanoma, head and neck, liver or kidney cancer.

This rearrangement joins TRBV7-9 to TRBJ2-1; 7 bases agree with TRBD2. CDR1 SEHNR and CDR2 FQNEAQ come from the germline V gene (reference sequence). The J segment lost 9 bases and the V segment lost 4 bases, leaving 6 bases of the junction unmatched. CDR3 length equals 13 residues. For the CDR3, the DNA is TGTGCCAGCAGCTCTTATGGGGAGGGTGAGCAGTTCTTC. It encodes CASSSYGEGEQFF.

The gene calls are TRBV2 and TRBJ2-2, with no clear D. V lost 4 bases and J 1 base, leaving 7 bases between the germline ends. Germline V lookup: CDR1 SNHLY, CDR2 FYNNEI. CDR3 length: 14 residues. DNA of the CDR3: TGTGCCAGCAGTGCGGCTAAGAACACCGGGGAGCTGTTTTTT. Protein: CASSAAKNTGELFF.

This chain uses TRBV19 with TRBJ1-5, with D possibly matching TRBD1 (6 bases). Germline CDR1 is LNHDA and CDR2 is SQIVND (reference sequence). With 3 bases removed from V and 7 bases from J, the gap between germline ends came to 10 bases. The CDR3 runs 13 residues. CDR3 coding DNA: TGTGCCAGTAGTATCCAGGGGCGGCAGCCCCAGCATTTT. Protein product: CASSIQGRQPQHF.

This rearrangement joins TRBV4-3 to TRBJ2-7, with a weak D call TRBD2 (5 bases). The CDR3 contains 16 residues. Germline CDR1 and CDR2: LGHNA and YSLEER. V shed 0 bases and J shed 2 bases, with 14 bases lying between them. The DNA for the CDR3 is TGCGCCAGCAGCCAAGATCTGTGGCTAGCTCCCTACGAGCAGTACTTC. It specifies CASSQDLWLAPYEQYF.

By share, this clone counts as hyperexpanded (1% or more). Additional DNA sequences in this sample encode the identical CDR3. V is TRBV25-1 and J is TRBJ1-2; TRBD1 might be the D (5 bases). CDR3 length: 14 residues. From germline, CDR1 is MGHDK and CDR2 SYGVNS. The ends were cut back, 1 base at V and 9 bases at J, with 15 bases in the middle. The CDR3 region is CASSELTLSGSYTF. The CDR3 DNA is TGTGCCAGCAGTGAATTGACTCTTTCAGGGAGCTACACCTTC.

This chain connects TRBV6-6 to TRBJ1-2; D remains ambiguous. Germline CDR1 MNHNY, CDR2 SVGAGI (reference sequence). The CDR3 extends over 13 amino acids. The ends were cut back, 5 bases at V and 2 bases at J, with 9 bases in the middle. This CDR3 is CASSPDGNYGYTF. The CDR3 DNA is TGTGCCAGCAGTCCTGACGGGAACTATGGCTACACCTTC.

This clone was detected a few times. Distinct nucleotide sequences in the sample also encode this CDR3. This chain links TRBV18 with TRBJ2-7, with D tentatively TRBD1 (5 bases). The V gene lost 2 bases and the J gene lost 5 bases, with 7 bases spanning the gap. CDR1 and CDR2 from the germline V gene are KGHSH and LQKENI. The CDR3 is 12 residues long. The CDR3 region has the DNA TGTGCCAGCTCACCAACAGGAAACGAGCAGTACTTC. It translates to CASSPTGNEQYF.

The chain employs TRBV5-1 and TRBJ1-5, with D possibly being TRBD1 (5 bases). In germline, CDR1 is SGHRS, CDR2 YFSETQ. Trimming shortened V by 4 bases and J by 0 bases, and 11 bases separated the two germline ends. The CDR3 runs to 15 residues. The CDR3 loop reads CASSIGDYSNQPQHF. DNA of the CDR3: TGCGCCAGCAGCATCGGGGACTATAGCAATCAGCCCCAGCATTTT.

This clone was detected once. J is TRBJ1-2 and V is TRBV6-5, with D uncertain. The CDR3 length is 13 residues. Looked up from germline, CDR1 is MNHEY and CDR2 is SVGAGI. V was shortened by 6 bases and J by 1 base, with 9 bases between the two germline ends. CDR3 protein: CASRPDGNYGYTF. The CDR3 nucleotides read TGTGCCAGCAGACCGGACGGTAACTATGGCTACACCTTC.

Note on this clone: Other DNA sequences in the same sample also yield this CDR3. V is TRBV18 and J is TRBJ1-2; 9 nucleotides line up with TRBD1. Germline V CDR1 and CDR2: KGHSH, LQKENI. V was clipped by 6 bases and J by 2 bases; unmatched bases: 7. CDR3 length: 15 residues. The CDR3, as DNA: TGTGCCAGCTCCCCGGACAGGGGCAACAACTATGGCTACACCTTC. It encodes CASSPDRGNNYGYTF. Complete variable domain (other parts from reference TRBV18 and TRBJ1-2): NAGVMQNPRHLVRRRGQEARLRCSPMKGHSHVYWYRQLPEEGLKFMVYLQKENIIDESGMPKERFSAEFPKEGPSILRIQQVVRGDSAAYFCASSPDRGNNYGYTFGSGTRLTVV.

The gene calls are TRBV10-3 and TRBJ1-4; D is possibly TRBD1 (6 bases). CDR3 size: 14 residues. Trimming cost V 9 bases and J 2 bases, with 13 bases left between them. Germline V gene sequence: CDR1 ENHRY, CDR2 SYGVKD. CDR3 DNA sequence: TGTGCCATTCTAAAAGGGGGGACTAATGAAAAACTGTTTTTT. Translating gives CAILKGGTNEKLFF.

This chain links TRBV5-1 with TRBJ1-2; TRBD1 might be the D (6 bases). The CDR3 spans 15 residues. V shed 0 bases and J shed 8 bases, with 17 bases lying between them. Germline V CDR1 and CDR2: SGHRS, YFSETQ. CDR3 nucleotide sequence: TGCGCCAGCAGCTTGGATACGGGACAAAGAACGGGCTACACCTTC. This sequence encodes CASSLDTGQRTGYTF.

The chain carries TRBV25-1 and TRBJ2-3, with D possibly TRBD2 on 6 matching bases. Germline V gene lookup returns CDR1 MGHDK and CDR2 SYGVNS. Deletions cut 1 base from V and 3 bases from J, with 11 bases between. This CDR3 is built from 15 residues. The CDR3 bases are TGTGCCAGCAGTGAATCACGCGGAGGGACAGATACGCAGTATTTT. Protein product: CASSESRGGTDTQYF.

This clone was counted only a few times. The chain is built from TRBV14 and TRBJ1-3, with 7 bases that match TRBD1. Germline CDR1 is SGHDN and CDR2 is FVKESK. J was trimmed by 0 bases and V by 1 base; bases with no gene match: 6. The CDR3 spans 17 residues. CDR3 nucleotide sequence: TGTGCCAGCAGCCAAGGTGGGACAGCCTACTCTGGAAACACCATATATTTT. The encoded protein is CASSQGGTAYSGNTIYF.

This chain joins TRBV5-1 and TRBJ2-1; 8 bases map to TRBD1. This CDR3 has 18 amino acids. Per germline, CDR1 SGHRS and CDR2 YFSETQ. After removal of 3 bases from V and 0 bases from J, the junction contained 11 bases not matched to a gene. CDR3 sequence reads: CASSYKYGQGFSYNEQFF. The CDR3 DNA follows: TGCGCCAGCAGCTATAAGTACGGACAGGGCTTCTCCTACAATGAGCAGTTCTTC. Combining the CDR3 with reference TRBV5-1 and TRBJ2-1 gives the whole variable domain KAGVTQTPRYLIKTRGQQVTLSCSPISGHRSVSWYQQTPGQGLQFLFEYFSETQRNKGNFPGRFSGRQFSNSRSEMNVSTLELGDSALYLCASSYKYGQGFSYNEQFFGPGTRLTVL.

This sequence joins TRBV19 and TRBJ1-2, with D unresolved. The CDR3 consists of 13 residues. Deletions cut 9 bases from V and 2 bases from J, with 13 bases between. From germline, CDR1 is LNHDA and CDR2 SQIVND (reference sequence). For the CDR3, the DNA is TGTGCCAGCCAGCTTGACGGCAACTATGGCTACACCTTC. It translates to CASQLDGNYGYTF.

Here the CDR3 DNA reads TGTGCCAGCAGCGAGGGGGCAGGGGGCCCGAACACTGAAGCTTTCTTT. This encodes CASSEGAGGPNTEAFF. This chain links TRBV9 with TRBJ1-1; 8 bases are a match to TRBD1. Trimming took 3 bases from V and 1 from J; bases not matched to a gene: 8. Germline assignment: CDR1 SGDLS and CDR2 YYNGEE. The CDR3 extends over 16 amino acids.

The chain uses TRBV10-3 and TRBJ2-1; TRBD2 matches 14 bases. From germline, CDR1 is ENHRY and CDR2 SYGVKD. The CDR3 has 15 amino acids. V lost 7 bases, J lost 9 bases, and 8 bases stayed unmatched. The CDR3, as DNA: TGTGCCATCACCCCGGGACTAGCGGGAGAGGGTGAGCAGTTCTTC. It encodes CAITPGLAGEGEQFF.

The genes are TRBV7-8 and TRBJ2-1; D might be TRBD1 or TRBD2, each matching 7 bases. The CDR3 is 16 amino acids. Trimming removed 7 bases at V and 1 base at J, with 17 bases between. Per the germline V gene, CDR1 is SGHVS and CDR2 is FQNEAQ. The CDR3 nucleotides are TGTGCCAGCACCGGGGCCAGGGGGGGTTCCTACAATGAGCAGTTCTTC. Its protein is CASTGARGGSYNEQFF.

The CDR3 loop is CASSMASSGYTF. The CDR3 nucleotides are TGTGCCAGCAGCATGGCGTCATCTGGCTACACCTTC. J is TRBJ1-2 and V is TRBV7-8; D unclear. Germline CDR1 and CDR2: SGHVS and FQNEAQ. The CDR3 extends over 12 amino acids. V dropped 5 bases and J dropped 7 bases, with 11 bases sitting between them.

The rearrangement links TRBV29-1 to TRBJ1-2, with D possibly TRBD1 on 6 matching bases. Germline CDR1 reads SQVTM; CDR2 reads ANQGSEA. Trimming removed 7 bases from V and 3 bases from J, with 12 bases in between. CDR3 length equals 12 residues. The CDR3 protein is CSGLDSYYGYTF. The CDR3 DNA reads as TGCAGCGGACTGGACAGCTACTATGGCTACACCTTC.

This sequence joins TRBV5-5 and TRBJ2-2; 7 bases align to TRBD1. Germline loops: CDR1 SGHKS, CDR2 YYEKEE (reference sequence). The CDR3 totals 16 residues. The trim removed 4 bases at V and 2 bases at J, leaving 8 bases unmatched. The CDR3 nucleotides read TGTGCCAGCAGCCCTGACAGGGCAGCAAACACCGGGGAGCTGTTTTTT. Protein product: CASSPDRAANTGELFF.

The rearrangement links TRBV5-4 to TRBJ2-5; D ambiguous. CDR1 and CDR2 from the germline V gene are SGHNT and YYREEE (reference sequence). The CDR3 has 14 amino acids. V lost 6 bases and J 2 bases, leaving 14 bases between the germline ends. In DNA, the CDR3 is TGTGCCAGCACCAGTGGACGAATTCAAGAGACCCAGTACTTC. This translates into CASTSGRIQETQYF.

This chain links TRBV20-1 with TRBJ2-1; D unresolved. Between the trimmed V and J ends, which lost 0 bases and 10 bases, there was a span of 7 bases. In germline, CDR1 is DFQATT, CDR2 SNEGSKA (reference sequence). This CDR3 spans 11 amino acids. CDR3 nucleotide sequence: TGCAGTGCTAGAGATATGACAGAGCAGTTCTTC. It translates to CSARDMTEQFF.

The chain uses TRBV7-2 and TRBJ2-1; the D gene is possibly TRBD2 (6 bases). The ends were cut back, 3 bases at V and 5 bases at J, with 17 bases in the middle. The CDR3 is 16 residues long. Germline values: CDR1 SGHTA, CDR2 FQGNSA. The CDR3 DNA is TGTGCCAGCAGCTTCCGATTACCGGGACTGGACAATGAGCAGTTCTTC. Residues: CASSFRLPGLDNEQFF.